These 3 T cell receptor beta chains came from one sample sequenced in a study of OX40 agonist ivuxolimab in advanced cancers. Assay: immunoSEQ multiplex PCR; the TCRdb copy retains only in-frame clones and omits some. The sample has roughly 69,000 clones; around 93% are singletons. The sequencing here drew on CD4+ or CD8+ T cells sorted from blood, taken in a trial of the OX40 agonist ivuxolimab. These receptors were taken from an adult with an advanced solid tumor such as melanoma, head and neck, liver or kidney cancer.

J is TRBJ1-1 and V is TRBV6-5, with D perhaps matching TRBD1 (6 bases). V lost 2 bases to trimming and J lost 2 bases, with 12 bases between them. The CDR3 consists of 15 residues. Germline CDR1 reads MNHEY; CDR2 reads SVGAGI. The CDR3 is CASSYRGQTNTEAFF. Here the CDR3 DNA reads TGTGCCAGCAGTTACCGAGGACAGACCAACACTGAAGCTTTCTTT.

V and J are TRBV7-9 and TRBJ2-3; D gene ambiguous. Germline values: CDR1 SEHNR, CDR2 FQNEAQ (reference sequence). There are 14 residues in the CDR3. Deletions cut 4 bases from V and 0 bases from J, with 8 bases between. CDR3 coding DNA: TGTGCCAGCAGCTATATATCTAGCACAGATACGCAGTATTTT. Its protein product is CASSYISSTDTQYF. Together with reference TRBV7-9 and TRBJ2-3, the CDR3 gives the full variable domain: DTGVSQNPRHKITKRGQNVTFRCDPISEHNRLYWYRQTLGQGPEFLTYFQNEAQLEKSRLLSDRFSAERPKGSFSTLEIQRTEQGDSAMYLCASSYISSTDTQYFGPGTRLTVL.

The J gene is TRBJ1-1, the V gene TRBV21-1. TRBV21-1 is labeled a pseudogene. The CDR3 sequence is 16 residues long. CDR3 sequence: CASSKQVGWMNTEAFF. The DNA for the CDR3 is TGTGCCAGCAGCAAACAGGTGGGGTGGATGAACACTGAAGCTTTCTTT.